This entry describes one TCR beta chain. V gave up 2 bases and J gave up 2 bases; unmatched junction bases: 8. Germline loops: CDR1 MNHEY, CDR2 SMNVEV (reference sequence). The CDR3 is 17 residues long. Assay used: immunoSEQ multiplex PCR; TCRdb lists only in-frame clones, some missing. The sample lists about 180,000 clones, approximately 79% occurring once. This sample is part of a study of blood T cell repertoires in COVID-19. Sample: peripheral blood. The clonotype comes from a woman in her 70s with acute or convalescent COVID-19. This chain connects TRBV27 to TRBJ2-7; TRBD1 agrees at 11 bases. In nucleotides, the CDR3 is TGTGCCAGCAGTTTAAGAATCGGGGACAGGGGGACCTACGAGCAGTACTTC. Translating it yields CASSLRIGDRGTYEQYF.